Following are 7 T cell receptor beta chains from one sample sequenced in a study of early T cells in non-severe SARS-CoV-2 infection. TCRdb used MiXCR to reprocess the 5' RACE reads, holding one entry per CDR3 protein. The sample shows some 75,000 distinct CDR3 sequences, roughly an eighth of them seen only once. The source material was whole blood. Receptor source: an adult who was a healthcare worker with PCR-confirmed SARS-CoV-2 infection or an uninfected control (not recorded which).

Many counts were recorded for this clonotype. This CDR3 is CASSLVGGGQYHEQFF. The CDR3 DNA follows: TGCGCCAGCAGCCTCGTAGGGGGGGGCCAGTACCATGAGCAGTTCTTC. This chain links TRBV5-1 with TRBJ2-1, with a tentative D call TRBD2 (7 bases). The CDR3 consists of 16 residues. Trimming pared 4 bases from V and 8 bases from J, leaving 22 bases between. CDR1 SGHRS and CDR2 YFSETQ come from the germline V gene.

This clonotype was recorded a few times. This rearrangement joins TRBV20-1 to TRBJ2-3; 7 bases match TRBD2. The CDR3 runs 14 residues. Germline CDR1 reads DFQATT; CDR2 reads SNEGSKA (reference sequence). After removal of 4 bases from V and 6 bases from J, the junction contained 10 bases not matched to a gene. The CDR3 region has the DNA TGCAGTGCTATCCTCCTAGCGGACGATGATACGCAGTATTTT. This codes for CSAILLADDDTQYF.

This clonotype was observed at least ten times. The CDR3 here is CASSSTPSEYSNQPQHF. The DNA for the CDR3 is TGTGCCAGCAGTTCAACCCCCTCAGAATATAGCAATCAGCCCCAGCATTTT. This sequence joins TRBV27 and TRBJ1-5; no clear D. From germline, CDR1 is MNHEY and CDR2 SMNVEV (reference sequence). The V gene lost 4 bases and the J gene lost 0 bases, with 16 bases spanning the gap. The CDR3 has 17 amino acids.

In its sample, this clonotype was seen many times. The rearrangement joins TRBV12-3 or TRBV12-4 to TRBJ1-2, with D unresolved. The CDR3 has 16 residues. The germline V and J ends were trimmed by 3 bases and 7 bases, with 21 bases remaining between them. Here the CDR3 reads CASSFSALGRVAGYTF. The CDR3 bases are TGTGCCAGCAGTTTCTCAGCTCTCGGCCGAGTTGCTGGCTACACCTTC.

The chain couples TRBV5-1 to TRBJ2-2; D is perhaps TRBD1 (5 bases). Trimming removed 2 bases at V and 6 bases at J, with 17 bases between. The germline gives CDR1 SGHRS, CDR2 YFSETQ. This CDR3 region has 16 residues. DNA for the CDR3: TGCGCCAGCAGCTTCTACAGGATACCTAATGCCGGGGAGCTGTTTTTT. Protein sequence: CASSFYRIPNAGELFF.

This clonotype was counted a few times. The J gene is TRBJ1-4, the V gene TRBV9; D perhaps matches TRBD1 (6 bases). The CDR3 extends over 15 amino acids. Looked up from germline, CDR1 is SGDLS and CDR2 is YYNGEE. Trimming took off 4 bases at V and 6 bases at J, with 16 bases between the two ends. The DNA for the CDR3 is TGTGCCAGCAGCCCAGGGGACCGGGAGGATGAAAAACTGTTTTTT. Translation: CASSPGDREDEKLFF.

This clonotype has a count of ten or more. This sequence joins TRBV4-3 and TRBJ1-1; 7 nucleotides agree with TRBD1. The CDR3 is made up of 15 amino acids. CDR1 is LGHNA and CDR2 is YSLEER in the germline V gene. After removal of 3 bases from V and 7 bases from J, the junction contained 11 bases not matched to a gene. CDR3 protein: CASSHATGEYSEAFF. In nucleotides, the CDR3 is TGCGCCAGCAGCCACGCAACAGGGGAGTACAGTGAAGCTTTCTTT.